Listed below are T cell receptor beta chains from one sample, sequenced in a study of CD8+ T cells in alopecia areata. The assay was immunoSEQ multiplex PCR, and TCRdb's table has in-frame clones only and misses some. The table shows 110,000 to 150,000 clones, with nearly 55% occurring only once. Specimen: CD8+ T cells sorted from blood, collected at week 4, from a patient treated with tofacitinib. These receptors originate from a human donor with alopecia areata. CDR3s include the opening cysteine and the closing phenylalanine or tryptophan. Each record gives: J gene, D gene, clone size, V gene, CDR3 protein, CDR3 DNA. D genes are given only for firm matches. Clone size is not always given. Where it is, it says once, few, many or a class for expanded clones.

J: TRBJ1-6; D: TRBD1; size: -; V: TRBV6-5; CDR3: CASSTTTGVNSPLHF; DNA: TGTGCCAGCAGTACAACTACAGGGGTTAATTCACCCCTCCACTTT
J: TRBJ1-1; D: -; size: -; V: TRBV30; CDR3: CAWRGGIMAFF; DNA: TGTGCCTGGAGAGGGGGGATCATGGCTTTCTTT
J: TRBJ1-1; D: -; size: -; V: TRBV11-2; CDR3: CASSSREFEAFF; DNA: TGTGCCAGCAGCTCGAGGGAATTTGAAGCTTTCTTT
J: TRBJ1-2; D: -; size: once; V: TRBV30; CDR3: CAWTRVGGYTF; DNA: TGTGCCTGGACCAGGGTGGGTGGCTACACCTTC
J: TRBJ2-7; D: TRBD2; size: -; V: TRBV4-1; CDR3: CASSHGLIGGGATEQYF; DNA: TGCGCCAGCAGCCACGGCCTGATAGGCGGGGGGGCGACCGAGCAGTACTTC
J: TRBJ2-1; D: -; size: -; V: TRBV10-3; CDR3: CAISDPMGEEQFF; DNA: TGTGCCATCAGTGACCCGATGGGTGAGGAGCAGTTCTTC
J: TRBJ1-1; D: -; size: -; V: TRBV25-1; CDR3: CASSVRGVGTEAFF; DNA: TGTGCCAGCAGTGTCAGGGGAGTGGGGACTGAAGCTTTCTTT
J: TRBJ1-1; D: -; size: -; V: TRBV4-1; CDR3: CASSQARGNTEAFF; DNA: TGCGCCAGCAGCCAAGCTCGAGGGAACACTGAAGCTTTCTTT
J: TRBJ1-2; D: TRBD1; size: few; V: TRBV5-4; CDR3: CASSWGGQNNGYTF; DNA: TGTGCCAGCAGCTGGGGGGGACAGAATAATGGCTACACCTTC
J: TRBJ1-2; D: -; size: -; V: TRBV5-6; CDR3: CASSLLASSGNYGYTF; DNA: TGTGCCAGCAGCTTGTTGGCCTCATCGGGTAACTATGGCTACACCTTC
J: TRBJ2-1; D: -; size: -; V: TRBV29-1; CDR3: CSVEDWGRRTYNEQFF; DNA: TGCAGCGTTGAAGATTGGGGAAGGCGAACCTACAATGAGCAGTTCTTC
J: TRBJ2-5; D: TRBD1; size: -; V: TRBV6-5; CDR3: CASSYSGQGEETQYF; DNA: TGTGCCAGCAGTTACAGCGGACAGGGGGAAGAGACCCAGTACTTC
J: TRBJ2-7; D: -; size: -; V: TRBV30; CDR3: CACLGRSYEQYF; DNA: TGTGCCTGTCTCGGGAGATCATACGAGCAGTACTTC
J: TRBJ2-2; D: -; size: few; V: TRBV7-8; CDR3: CASSLQGAGELFF; DNA: TGTGCCAGCAGCTTACAAGGGGCCGGGGAGCTGTTTTTT
J: TRBJ1-2; D: TRBD1; size: -; V: TRBV29-1; CDR3: CSVDPDWDREGPNYGYTF; DNA: TGCAGCGTTGATCCTGATTGGGACAGGGAGGGACCTAACTATGGCTACACCTTC
J: TRBJ2-7; D: TRBD2; size: -; V: TRBV13; CDR3: CASSPRLAGREYEQYF; DNA: TGTGCCAGCAGCCCAAGACTAGCGGGACGTGAATACGAGCAGTACTTC